This T cell receptor beta chain was sequenced for a study of identical twins. The ends lost 5 bases at V and 7 bases at J; junction bases unmatched: 5. The CDR3 is 13 residues long. CDR1 and CDR2 (germline): SGHTA, FQGNSA. A note on this clonotype: Its cognate antigen is unknown.

General study results and limits: Insertion counts were lower in abundant cord blood beta clonotypes, a trend that memory repertoires did not show. Twins shared beta out-of-frame sequences in excess, but this excess was weaker. Analyses based on zero insertions could be partly confounded by invariant MAIT and iNKT cells.

In TCRdb, the 5' RACE reads were re-called with MiXCR into one record per CDR3 protein. The sample lists some 200,000 distinct CDR3 sequences; around 8% were seen once. The same sample was also studied in work on yellow fever vaccine responses in identical twins. That report adds: Reports say the vaccine T cell response in twins looked partly convergent and partly personalized.

The gene calls are TRBV7-2 and TRBJ2-3; 8 positions match TRBD2. Sequencing was done on a sample of memory (CD45RO+) T cells sorted from blood. This receptor was identified in a woman between 18 and 29 years old in good health. CDR3 sequence reads: CASSQSGGNTQYF. In DNA, the CDR3 is TGTGCCAGCAGCCAGAGCGGGGGAAATACGCAGTATTTT.